The sequence of this TCR beta chain was determined in a study of blood T cell repertoires in COVID-19. Study-level information: Italy, Spain and the United States were the sources of the convalescent and acute COVID-19 samples. The analysed material was cDNA or gDNA that came from T cells, B-cell-depleted T cells, or PBMCs.

The J segment lost 1 base and the V segment lost 1 base, leaving 4 bases of the junction unmatched. The CDR3 contains 16 residues. Per the germline V gene, CDR1 is KGHDR and CDR2 is SFDVKD. Original analysis: Estimation of nucleated cell counts was performed using reference gene primer amplification. Method: immunoSEQ multiplex PCR; TCRdb's copy keeps in-frame clones and lacks some. V and J calls and clone size are as listed in that table; D and trimming were resolved from the DNA. The sample has about 70,000 clones; around 88% are singletons. The sequencing input was peripheral blood. This clonotype was obtained from a woman of 80 years or more with acute or convalescent COVID-19. V usage is TRBV24-1 and J usage is TRBJ2-5; TRBD2 matches 8 bases. The CDR3 DNA reads TGTGCCACCAGTGATTTCGGGGGGGGGATCCAAGAGACCCAGTACTTC. Translating it yields CATSDFGGGIQETQYF.